The rows below give T cell receptor beta chains drawn from one sample of a study of cytomegalovirus exposure and HLA in healthy donors. The protocol was immunoSEQ multiplex PCR, while the TCRdb copy is restricted to in-frame clones and leaves out a portion. The sample has approximately 110,000 clones; roughly 69% are singletons. Sequenced material: PBMCs. Every receptor here comes from a young man in good health and CMV-seropositive. The conserved cysteine and the conserved F or W are not part of the CDR3 here.

j_call	v_call	cdr3_aa
TRBJ2-5	TRBV5-1	ASSILTGQETQY
TRBJ1-5	TRBV4-1	ASSQGRGWGPQH
TRBJ2-1	TRBV7-2	ASSETGGGEQF
TRBJ2-2	TRBV19	ASSPTGYTGELF
TRBJ2-3	TRBV6-5	ASVSGTDTQY
TRBJ2-7	TRBV12-5	ASDSSGTGSEQY
TRBJ2-5	TRBV5-6	ASSPMGGAGARETQY
TRBJ1-5	TRBV5-1	ASRPHGTGRGNQPQH
TRBJ2-7	TRBV6-5	ASRRGSSYEQY
TRBJ1-4	TRBV11-2	ASSRTVNEKLF
TRBJ2-7	TRBV7-9	ASSLSGGVYEQY
TRBJ1-1	TRBV2	ASSSDRNTEAF
TRBJ1-1	TRBV21-1	ASSYSGVEGTEAF
TRBJ2-7	TRBV7-2	ASSANSGGAGEQY
TRBJ2-1	TRBV6-5	ASSYWQANEQF
TRBJ1-4	TRBV5-1	ASRTGVQLIEKLF
TRBJ2-6	TRBV19	ASGSQGAGANVLT
TRBJ1-4	TRBV2	ASSVGTGIEKLF
TRBJ1-4	TRBV11-3	ASSLSGKLF
TRBJ1-1	TRBV5-1	ASSQDGVMNTEAF
TRBJ1-3	TRBV14	ASSLFTGAGNTIY
TRBJ2-1	TRBV10-3	AIRGAGALLGEQF
TRBJ1-2	TRBV28	ASSRGTGVSYGYT
TRBJ1-2	TRBV18	ASSPQGANGYT
TRBJ1-3	TRBV7-2	ASSLKTGGNTIY
TRBJ2-3	TRBV19	ASSNRQGGYTQY
TRBJ2-1	TRBV29-1	SVVLYLEQF
TRBJ2-1	TRBV19	ASSKTGGSYNEQF
TRBJ2-5	TRBV5-4	ASSTKAGGVETQY
TRBJ1-5	TRBV10-1	ASSPRQNNQPQH
TRBJ1-2	TRBV15	ATSRGTGGPGLGYT
TRBJ2-1	TRBV6-5	ASSELGAAQF
TRBJ2-7	TRBV6-1	ASAAPGQGTYEQY
TRBJ1-1	TRBV4-2	ASSQDWQNTEAF
TRBJ2-7	TRBV2	ASSPTGYEQY
TRBJ1-6	TRBV11-3	ASSLGQGNSPLH
TRBJ2-3	TRBV4-2	ASSQTSGGGTDTQY
TRBJ1-2	TRBV7-8	ASSLGSVSYGYT
TRBJ2-3	TRBV27	ASRGTGADTQY
TRBJ2-2	TRBV5-4	ASSLGGGQNTGELF
TRBJ2-2	TRBV5-1	ASSPEGRSTGELF
TRBJ1-2	TRBV5-5	ASSPWGGEGYT